Sequencing of this T cell receptor beta chain was carried out in a study of sequential checkpoint blockade in melanoma (dated by TCRdb to about 2019). Background for the entire study: Using 1:1 randomization, the trial assigned patients either to first-line nivolumab followed by ipilimumab (arm A) or to ipilimumab followed by nivolumab (arm B). Maintenance nivolumab came after both trial sequences. TCRbeta immunosequencing was performed on DNA from approximately 93 pretreatment melanoma tumor samples. Matched tumor biopsies were taken from twenty-two patients before treatment and at week 13, after single-agent nivolumab (arm A) or ipilimumab (arm B). In about 75% of the matched pre- and post-treatment tumor biopsy pairs, both biopsies came from the same lesion.

The intended sense of this specimen's treatment or condition label: randomized to nivolumab then ipilimumab (arm A) or the reverse (arm B). Prior DNA-damaging chemotherapy had not been received by any trial patient. Samples were obtained from patients with melanoma enrolled in CheckMate 064, a randomized, open-label phase II trial of sequential checkpoint blockade. Tumor TCR sequencing used genomic DNA from formalin-fixed paraffin-embedded (FFPE) tissue samples. The immunoSEQ Assay was used to immunosequence TCRbeta CDR3 regions from genomic DNA. Prior to high-throughput sequencing, genomic DNA was amplified by bias-controlled multiplex PCR. Concerning the study's data processing: To quantify the absolute abundance of each unique TCRbeta CDR3 region, the sequences were collapsed and filtered. Clonality, defined as 1 minus Pielou's evenness, was calculated using only productive rearrangements. To compute tumor T-cell fraction, TCRbeta template counts were normalized to usable DNA, with usable DNA estimated from several housekeeping genes. A previously published method was used to identify clones with significantly greater frequencies in on-treatment samples than in baseline samples. The immuneACCESS repertoire file appears here via TCRdb, limited to in-frame rearrangements. These files lack a portion of the clones; in checked studies, under half of the deficit traces to unresolved V genes, and the cause of the others is not known. That table furnishes V, J and clone size, whereas the DNA furnished D and trimming. The sample has nearly 2,500 clones on record, about 15% of them singletons. The top ten clones comprise 18% of the sample.

Comment on this clone: Its antigen is not yet known. Base quality data are lacking; no much larger clone is found one base away.

The paper as a whole reports these results and caveats: Tumor T-cell fraction and clonality correlated with PD-L1 staining and CD8+ T-cell counts but not with mutational load. Within-arm analyses of tumor T-cell fraction were constrained by small sample sizes and reduced statistical power. Validation of the response-prediction model combining TCR metrics and mutation burden is needed in larger, independent patient cohorts. Patients with increases in tumor T-cell fraction and clonality by week 13 were approximately 30 times more likely to achieve clinical benefit. In the nivolumab-first arm (arm A), an association was found between pretreatment tumor TIL clonality and response (P = .04).

V is shortened by 2 bases, J by 8 bases, and the region joining them spans 9 bases. The germline V gene gives CDR1 as MGHDK and CDR2 as SYGVNS. From the cysteine through the phenylalanine, the CDR3 covers 13 amino acids. This entry keeps only the CDR3 DNA: 39 bases, framed from base 1. The receptor comes from a human donor with melanoma. The chain uses TRBV25-1 and TRBJ1-4; no confident D gene assignment can be made. The sequencing used tumor tissue (inferred from file names), collected from a patient given nivolumab and ipilimumab in sequence. The CDR3 region has the sequence CASSEMIGEKLFF. The base sequence is TGTGCCAGCAGTGAAATGATCGGAGAAAAACTGTTTTTT.